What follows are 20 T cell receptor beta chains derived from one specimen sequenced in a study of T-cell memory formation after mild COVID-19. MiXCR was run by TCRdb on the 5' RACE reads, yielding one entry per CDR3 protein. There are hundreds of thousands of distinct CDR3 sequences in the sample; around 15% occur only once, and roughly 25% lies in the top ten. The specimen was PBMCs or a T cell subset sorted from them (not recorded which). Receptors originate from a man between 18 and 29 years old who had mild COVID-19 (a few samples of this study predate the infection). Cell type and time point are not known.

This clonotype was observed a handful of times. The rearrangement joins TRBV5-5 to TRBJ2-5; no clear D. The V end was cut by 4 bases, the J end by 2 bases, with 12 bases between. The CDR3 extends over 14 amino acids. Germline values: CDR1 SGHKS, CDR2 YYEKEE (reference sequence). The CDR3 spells CASSTGRIQETQYF. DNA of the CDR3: TGTGCCAGCAGCACCGGACGTATTCAAGAGACCCAGTACTTC.

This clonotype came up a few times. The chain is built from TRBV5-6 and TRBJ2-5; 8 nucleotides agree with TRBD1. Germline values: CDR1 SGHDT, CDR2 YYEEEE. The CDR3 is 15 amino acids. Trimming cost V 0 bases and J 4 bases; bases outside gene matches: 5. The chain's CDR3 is CASSLAVRGRETQYF. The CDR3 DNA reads TGTGCCAGCAGCTTGGCCGTCAGGGGGCGAGAGACCCAGTACTTC.

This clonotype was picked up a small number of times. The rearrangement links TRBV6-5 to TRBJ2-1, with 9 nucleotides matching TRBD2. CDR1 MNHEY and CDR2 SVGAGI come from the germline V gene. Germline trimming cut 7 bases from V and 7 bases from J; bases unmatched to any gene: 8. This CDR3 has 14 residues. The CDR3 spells CASMAGGPINEQFF. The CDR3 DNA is TGTGCCAGCATGGCGGGGGGGCCTATTAATGAGCAGTTCTTC.

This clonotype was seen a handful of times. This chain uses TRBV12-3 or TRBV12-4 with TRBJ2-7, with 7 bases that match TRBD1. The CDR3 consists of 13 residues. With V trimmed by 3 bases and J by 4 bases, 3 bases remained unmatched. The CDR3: CASSLGQQYEQYV. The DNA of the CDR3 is TGTGCCAGCAGTTTGGGACAGCAGTACGAGCAGTACGTC.

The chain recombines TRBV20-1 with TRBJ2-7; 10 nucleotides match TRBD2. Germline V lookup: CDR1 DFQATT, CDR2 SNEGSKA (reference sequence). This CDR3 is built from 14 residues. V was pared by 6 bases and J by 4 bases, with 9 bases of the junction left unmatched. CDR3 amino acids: CSASERGGGYEQYV. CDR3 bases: TGCAGTGCGAGCGAGCGGGGGGGAGGTTACGAGCAGTACGTC.

The CDR3: CASKKNEQFF. The CDR3 DNA follows: TGTGCCAGCAAGAAAAATGAGCAGTTCTTC. The chain joins TRBV12-3 or TRBV12-4 to TRBJ2-1; D unresolved. V was cut by 7 bases and J by 7 bases, with 5 bases left in between. This CDR3 has 10 amino acids.

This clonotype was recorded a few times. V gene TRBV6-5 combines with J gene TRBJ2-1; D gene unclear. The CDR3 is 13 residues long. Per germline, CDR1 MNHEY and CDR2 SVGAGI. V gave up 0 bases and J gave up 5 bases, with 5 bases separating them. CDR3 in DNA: TGTGCCAGCAGTTACTCTAAGGACAATGAGCAGTTCTTC. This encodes CASSYSKDNEQFF.

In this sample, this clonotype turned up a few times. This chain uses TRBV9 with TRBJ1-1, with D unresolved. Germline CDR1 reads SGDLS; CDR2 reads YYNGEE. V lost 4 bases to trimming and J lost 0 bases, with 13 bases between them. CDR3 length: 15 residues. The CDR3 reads CASSSRGSLNTEAFF. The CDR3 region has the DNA TGTGCCAGCAGCTCGAGAGGCAGCTTGAACACTGAAGCTTTCTTT. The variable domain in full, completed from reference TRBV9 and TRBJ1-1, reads DSGVTQTPKHLITATGQRVTLRCSPRSGDLSVYWYQQSLDQGLQFLIQYYNGEERAKGNILERFSAQQFPDLHSELNLSSLELGDSALYFCASSSRGSLNTEAFFGQGTRLTVV.

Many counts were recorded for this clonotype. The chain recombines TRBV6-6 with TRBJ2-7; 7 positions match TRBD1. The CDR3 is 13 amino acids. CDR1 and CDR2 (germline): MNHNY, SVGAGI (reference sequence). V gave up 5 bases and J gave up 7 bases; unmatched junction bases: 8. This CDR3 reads CASSHGTALEQYF. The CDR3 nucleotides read TGTGCCAGCAGTCACGGGACAGCCTTGGAGCAGTACTTC.

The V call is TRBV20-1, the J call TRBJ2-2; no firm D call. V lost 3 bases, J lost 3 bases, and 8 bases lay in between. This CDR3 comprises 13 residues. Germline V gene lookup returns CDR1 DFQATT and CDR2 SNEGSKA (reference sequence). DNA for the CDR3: TGCAGTGCTAGGTTATCTTACACCGGGGAGCTGTTTTTT. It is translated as CSARLSYTGELFF.

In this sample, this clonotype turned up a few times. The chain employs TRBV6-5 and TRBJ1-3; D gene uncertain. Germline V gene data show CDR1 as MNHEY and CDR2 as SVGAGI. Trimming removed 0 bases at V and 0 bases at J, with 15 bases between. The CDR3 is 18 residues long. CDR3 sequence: CASSYSTSAATSGNTIYF. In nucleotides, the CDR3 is TGTGCCAGCAGTTACTCGACATCCGCGGCAACCTCTGGAAACACCATATATTTT.

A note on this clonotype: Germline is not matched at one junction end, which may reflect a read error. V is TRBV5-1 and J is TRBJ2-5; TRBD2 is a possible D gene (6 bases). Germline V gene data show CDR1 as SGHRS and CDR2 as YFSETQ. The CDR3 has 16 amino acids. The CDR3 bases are TGCGCCCGCAGCCGGGGGTCGTTGAGCGGACAAGAGACCCAGTACTTC. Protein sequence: CARSRGSLSGQETQYF. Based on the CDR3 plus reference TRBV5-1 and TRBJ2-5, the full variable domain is KAGVTQTPRYLIKTRGQQVTLSCSPISGHRSVSWYQQTPGQGLQFLFEYFSETQRNKGNFPGRFSGRQFSNSRSEMNVSTLELGDSALYLCARSRGSLSGQETQYFGPGTRLLVL.

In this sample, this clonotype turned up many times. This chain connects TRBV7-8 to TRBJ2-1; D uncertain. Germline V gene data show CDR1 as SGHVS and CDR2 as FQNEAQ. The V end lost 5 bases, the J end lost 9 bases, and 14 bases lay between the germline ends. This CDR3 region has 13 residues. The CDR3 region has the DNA TGTGCCAGCAGCCCCCTAATGGTGGGTGAGCAGTTCTTC. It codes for CASSPLMVGEQFF.

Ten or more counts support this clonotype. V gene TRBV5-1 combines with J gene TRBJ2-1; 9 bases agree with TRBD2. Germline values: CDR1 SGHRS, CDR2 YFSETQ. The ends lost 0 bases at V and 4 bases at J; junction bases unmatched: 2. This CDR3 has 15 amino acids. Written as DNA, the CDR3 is TGCGCCAGCAGCTTGGGGACTAGCGCATACAATGAGCAGTTCTTC. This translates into CASSLGTSAYNEQFF.

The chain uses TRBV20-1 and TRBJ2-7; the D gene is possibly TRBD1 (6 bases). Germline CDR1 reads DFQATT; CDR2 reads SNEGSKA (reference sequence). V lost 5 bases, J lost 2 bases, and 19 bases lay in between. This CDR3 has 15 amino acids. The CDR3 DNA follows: TGCAGTGCTCCGATCCCGGGACACCATCCCTACGAGCAGTACTTC. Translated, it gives CSAPIPGHHPYEQYF.

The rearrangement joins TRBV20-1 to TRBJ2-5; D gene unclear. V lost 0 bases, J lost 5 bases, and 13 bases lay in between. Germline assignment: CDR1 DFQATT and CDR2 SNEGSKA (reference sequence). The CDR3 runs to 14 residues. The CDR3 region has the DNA TGCAGTGCTAGAGATCTGCTAATTCTCGAGACCCAGTACTTC. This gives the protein CSARDLLILETQYF.

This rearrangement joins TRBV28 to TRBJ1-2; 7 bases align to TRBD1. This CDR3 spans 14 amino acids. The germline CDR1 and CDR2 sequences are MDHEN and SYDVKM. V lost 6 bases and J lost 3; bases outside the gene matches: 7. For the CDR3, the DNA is TGTGCCAGCAGCACAGGACAGGCGGACTATGGCTACACCTTC. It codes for CASSTGQADYGYTF.

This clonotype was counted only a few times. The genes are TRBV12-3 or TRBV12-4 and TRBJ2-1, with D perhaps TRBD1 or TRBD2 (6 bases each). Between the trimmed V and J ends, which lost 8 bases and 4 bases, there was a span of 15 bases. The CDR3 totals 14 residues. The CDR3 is CASGWRGAYNEQFF. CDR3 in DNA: TGTGCCAGCGGATGGAGGGGGGCATACAATGAGCAGTTCTTC.

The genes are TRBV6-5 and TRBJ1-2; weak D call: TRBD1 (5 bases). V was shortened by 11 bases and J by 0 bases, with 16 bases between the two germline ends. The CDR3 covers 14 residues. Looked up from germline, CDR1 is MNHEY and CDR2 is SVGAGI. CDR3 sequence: CAVARGAANYGYTF. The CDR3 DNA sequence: TGTGCCGTTGCGAGGGGTGCAGCTAACTATGGCTACACCTTC.

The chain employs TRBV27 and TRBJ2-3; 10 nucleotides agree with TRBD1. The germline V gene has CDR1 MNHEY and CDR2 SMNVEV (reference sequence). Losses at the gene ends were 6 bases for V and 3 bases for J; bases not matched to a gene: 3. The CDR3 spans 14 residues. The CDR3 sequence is CASSTGQGTDTQYF. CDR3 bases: TGTGCCAGCAGCACGGGACAGGGGACAGATACGCAGTATTTT.